A single sample is the source of the 4 T cell receptor beta chains below, sequenced in a study of regulatory T cells in long-lasting Graves disease. Stated time point: newly diagnosed GD, antithyroid drugs for less than 3 months. PBMC-extracted RNA yielded the TCR library. CDR3 regions were amplified by Arm-PCR using iRepertoire HTBI primers to build TCR beta libraries. TCRdb reprocessed the multiplex PCR reads via MiXCR and lists one record per CDR3 protein. The data contain roughly 380,000 distinct CDR3 sequences, 15% to 18% of them singletons. This specimen consisted of peripheral blood mononuclear cells (PBMCs), obtained at new diagnosis, from a patient treated with antithyroid drugs. The receptor set was obtained from a female donor with Graves disease.

Only one count was recorded for this clonotype. A far larger clone is off by one base, so a read error is likely. The genes are TRBV7-2 and TRBJ2-1; D not resolved. Germline V gene data show CDR1 as SGHTA and CDR2 as FQGNSA. The CDR3 runs 13 residues. The DNA for the CDR3 is TGTGCCTGCAGCTTAGGGCTGCTCAATGAGCAGTTCTTC. Translating gives CACSLGLLNEQFF.

The chain combines TRBV4-1 with TRBJ1-2, with 9 bases lining up with TRBD1. With V trimmed by 0 bases and J by 4 bases, 12 bases remained unmatched. CDR3 length: 18 residues. From germline, CDR1 is MGHRA and CDR2 YSYEKL. DNA of the CDR3: TGCGCCAGCAGCCAAGATTGGGGGGACAGGGACTTGCTCTATGGCTACACCTTC. Translating it yields CASSQDWGDRDLLYGYTF.

This clonotype was found many times. CDR3 in amino acids: CASSVLDSPPGELFF. The CDR3 DNA sequence: TGTGCCAGCAGTGTTCTGGACTCTCCGCCCGGGGAGCTGTTTTTT. This rearrangement joins TRBV11-2 to TRBJ2-2; maybe TRBD2 (5 bases). CDR1 is SGHAT, CDR2 FQNNGV, per germline. V lost 6 bases, J lost 6 bases, and 17 bases lay in between. This CDR3 region has 15 residues.

This chain links TRBV20-1 with TRBJ1-3; 7 bases are shared with TRBD1. Germline CDR1 is DFQATT and CDR2 is SNEGSKA (reference sequence). V lost 5 bases, J lost 4 bases, and 8 bases stayed unmatched. The CDR3 covers 14 residues. The CDR3 region has the DNA TGCAGTGCTCGACAGGGCGAAGTCGGAAACACCATATATTTT. Translation gives CSARQGEVGNTIYF.